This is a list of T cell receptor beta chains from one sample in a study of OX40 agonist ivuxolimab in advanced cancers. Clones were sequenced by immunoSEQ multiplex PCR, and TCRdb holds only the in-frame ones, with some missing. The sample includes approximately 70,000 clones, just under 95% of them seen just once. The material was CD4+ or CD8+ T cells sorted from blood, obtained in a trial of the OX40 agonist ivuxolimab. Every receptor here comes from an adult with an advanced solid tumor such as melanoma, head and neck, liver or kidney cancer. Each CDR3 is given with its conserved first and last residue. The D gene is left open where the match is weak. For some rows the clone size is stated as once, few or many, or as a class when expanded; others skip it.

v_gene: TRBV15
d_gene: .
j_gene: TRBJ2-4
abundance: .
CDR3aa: CATSRGEGENIQYF
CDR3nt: TGTGCCACCAGCCGCGGGGAGGGGGAAAACATTCAGTACTTC

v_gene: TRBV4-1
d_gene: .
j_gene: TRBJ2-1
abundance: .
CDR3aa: CASSQDRGYNEQFF
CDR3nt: TGCGCCAGCAGCCAAGATCGGGGCTACAATGAGCAGTTCTTC

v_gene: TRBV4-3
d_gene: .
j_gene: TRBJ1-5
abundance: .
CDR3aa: CASSQEFAGPTLPQHF
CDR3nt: TGCGCCAGCAGCCAAGAGTTCGCAGGGCCCACTCTGCCCCAGCATTTT

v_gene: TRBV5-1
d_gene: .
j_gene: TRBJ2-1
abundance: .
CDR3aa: CASSYRAIESNEQFF
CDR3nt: TGCGCCAGCAGCTACAGGGCCATTGAGTCCAATGAGCAGTTCTTC

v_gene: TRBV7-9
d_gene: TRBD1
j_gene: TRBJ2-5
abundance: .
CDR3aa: CASSSRDRDQETQYF
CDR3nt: TGTGCCAGCAGCTCACGGGACAGGGACCAAGAGACCCAGTACTTC

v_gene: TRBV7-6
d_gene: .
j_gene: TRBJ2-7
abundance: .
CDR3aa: CASSSGGGLREQYF
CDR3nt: TGTGCCAGCAGCTCCGGTGGCGGATTACGCGAGCAGTACTTC

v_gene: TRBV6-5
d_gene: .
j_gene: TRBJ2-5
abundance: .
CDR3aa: CASRGPQETQYF
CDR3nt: TGTGCCAGCAGGGGCCCTCAAGAGACCCAGTACTTC

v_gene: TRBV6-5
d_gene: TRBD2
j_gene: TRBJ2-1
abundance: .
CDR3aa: CASSYPGLAVDEQFF
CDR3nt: TGTGCCAGCAGTTACCCGGGACTAGCGGTCGATGAGCAGTTCTTC

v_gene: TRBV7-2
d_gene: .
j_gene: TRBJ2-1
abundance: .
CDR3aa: CASSPGTGRTYNEQFF
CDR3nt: TGTGCCAGCAGCCCAGGCACGGGGAGGACCTACAATGAGCAGTTCTTC

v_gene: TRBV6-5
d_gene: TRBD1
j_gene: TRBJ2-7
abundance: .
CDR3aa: CASKTGQGSSYEQYF
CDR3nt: TGTGCCAGCAAAACGGGACAGGGGTCCTCCTACGAGCAGTACTTC

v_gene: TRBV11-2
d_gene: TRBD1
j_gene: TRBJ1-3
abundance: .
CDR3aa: CASSPTGAGNTIYF
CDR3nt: TGTGCCAGCAGCCCAACAGGGGCTGGAAACACCATATATTTT

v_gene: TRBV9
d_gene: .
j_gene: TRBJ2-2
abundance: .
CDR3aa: CASSGERYTGELFF
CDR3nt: TGTGCCAGCAGCGGCGAGCGGTACACCGGGGAGCTGTTTTTT

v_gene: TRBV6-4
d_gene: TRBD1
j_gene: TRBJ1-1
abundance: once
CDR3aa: CASSSHRGTEAFF
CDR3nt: TGTGCCAGCAGTTCTCACAGGGGTACTGAAGCTTTCTTT

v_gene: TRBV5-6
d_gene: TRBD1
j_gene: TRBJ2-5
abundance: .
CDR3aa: CASSYGQVKETQYF
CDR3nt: TGTGCCAGCAGCTACGGACAGGTAAAAGAGACCCAGTACTTC

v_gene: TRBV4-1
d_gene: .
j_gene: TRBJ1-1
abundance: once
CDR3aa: CASSRALGGRTEAFF
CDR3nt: TGCGCCAGCAGCCGAGCATTGGGGGGGCGCACTGAAGCTTTCTTT